The next 25 T cell receptor beta chains were all read from a single sample in a study of human T cells and chemical hapten exposure. MiXCR, run by TCRdb on the RACE reads, gives a single entry per CDR3 protein. Of some 70,000 distinct CDR3 sequences in the sample, 10% are singletons; the top ten hold about 6.6%. Regarding time point: patch test 2, 6 weeks after DPC sensitization. This sample's treatment: therapeutic diphenylcyclopropenone sensitization with weekly scalp DPC. Sequences were derived from whole blood, sampled in connection with sensitization to the hapten diphenylcyclopropenone (DPC). The receptors stem from a woman between 45 and 65 years old with alopecia areata. Some clones in this sample may be carry-over from other donors' samples.

In its sample, this clonotype was seen many times. The V and J genes are TRBV7-2 and TRBJ1-4, with 9 nucleotides matching TRBD1. Germline CDR1 reads SGHTA; CDR2 reads FQGNSA. This CDR3 spans 15 amino acids. J lost 8 bases, V lost 1 base, and 5 bases had no gene match. The CDR3 here is CASSLVGTGKEKLFF. The CDR3 nucleotides read TGTGCCAGCAGCTTAGTGGGGACAGGGAAGGAAAAACTGTTTTTT.

This clonotype was recorded at least ten times. The chain has TRBV19 and TRBJ2-3; TRBD2 might be the D (5 bases). V lost 3 bases and J 3 bases, leaving 16 bases between the germline ends. The CDR3 runs to 16 residues. CDR1 and CDR2 from the germline V gene are LNHDA and SQIVND (reference sequence). The CDR3 loop is CASSIAPGIDTDTQYF. The CDR3 nucleotides read TGTGCCAGTAGTATCGCTCCGGGGATCGATACAGATACGCAGTATTTT.

This clonotype was observed a few times. The chain recombines TRBV12-3 or TRBV12-4 with TRBJ2-1, with TRBD2 matching over 11 bases. V shed 6 bases and J 15 bases; nucleotides not matched to a gene: 16. The CDR3 is made up of 15 amino acids. The CDR3 loop reads CASRQTSGRGVGLFF. CDR3 in DNA: TGTGCCAGCAGACAAACTAGCGGGAGAGGGGTTGGGCTGTTCTTC.

This clonotype was observed many times. The chain recombines TRBV7-2 with TRBJ2-5; 7 nucleotides align to TRBD1. The CDR3 length is 15 residues. Germline V CDR1 and CDR2: SGHTA, FQGNSA. V lost 1 base and J lost 2; bases outside the gene matches: 4. CDR3 protein: CASSLELGQQETQYF. The CDR3, as DNA: TGTGCCAGCAGCTTAGAATTGGGACAGCAAGAGACCCAGTACTTC.

In its sample, this clonotype was seen many times. The genes are TRBV20-1 and TRBJ2-1, with D uncertain. The ends were cut back, 0 bases at V and 1 base at J, with 4 bases in the middle. Germline V gene data show CDR1 as DFQATT and CDR2 as SNEGSKA (reference sequence). The CDR3 totals 13 residues. The DNA of the CDR3 is TGCAGTGCTAGAGATAAGTCCTACAATGAGCAGTTCTTC. Its translation: CSARDKSYNEQFF.

This clonotype was detected ten times or more. CDR3 DNA: TGTGCCAGCAGCGCCGGGCCTTACAATGAGCAGTTCTTC. Its protein is CASSAGPYNEQFF. The chain carries TRBV6-4 and TRBJ2-1; D call uncertain. Germline V gene sequence: CDR1 MRHNA, CDR2 SNTAGT. V gave up 6 bases and J gave up 4 bases, with 10 bases separating them. CDR3 length: 13 residues.

Only a few counts were recorded for this clonotype. This chain joins TRBV19 and TRBJ2-1; 9 nucleotides agree with TRBD2. The CDR3 is 18 residues long. CDR1 LNHDA and CDR2 SQIVND come from the germline V gene (reference sequence). Trimming removed 10 bases from V and 4 bases from J; junction bases left unmatched: 20. In nucleotides, the CDR3 is TGTGCCAATAAAGCGGGACTAGCCTGCCAAGACTTATACAATGAGCAGTTCTTC. Residues: CANKAGLACQDLYNEQFF. Together with reference TRBV19 and TRBJ2-1, the CDR3 gives the full variable domain: DGGITQSPKYLFRKEGQNVTLSCEQNLNHDAMYWYRQDPGQGLRLIYYSQIVNDFQKGDIAEGYSVSREKKESFPLTVTSAQKNPTAFYLCANKAGLACQDLYNEQFFGPGTRLTVL.

This clonotype was observed many times. The chain links TRBV11-2 to TRBJ2-6; TRBD1 might be the D (5 bases). The CDR3 has 16 residues. Trimming took 5 bases from V and 0 from J, leaving 11 bases between them. In germline, CDR1 is SGHAT, CDR2 FQNNGV. The CDR3 DNA reads as TGTGCCAGCAGCGTGGACACCTACTCTGGGGCCAACGTCCTGACTTTC. As protein: CASSVDTYSGANVLTF.

This clonotype has at least ten counts. This rearrangement joins TRBV20-1 to TRBJ2-3; D perhaps matches TRBD1 (6 bases). V lost 3 bases and J lost 0, with 10 bases in between. The CDR3 spans 14 residues. In germline, CDR1 is DFQATT, CDR2 SNEGSKA (reference sequence). This CDR3 reads CSARPGHSTDTQYF. DNA for the CDR3: TGCAGTGCTAGGCCGGGACACAGCACAGATACGCAGTATTTT.

This clonotype was detected ten times or more. V usage is TRBV7-6 and J usage is TRBJ2-1; 14 bases are shared with TRBD2. The V segment lost 5 bases and the J segment 4 bases; nucleotides outside the gene matches: 7. This CDR3 spans 17 amino acids. Germline V CDR1 and CDR2: SGHVS, FNYEAQ. CDR3 amino acids: CASSPLTSGRGYNEQFF. CDR3 in DNA: TGTGCCAGCAGCCCCCTGACTAGCGGGAGGGGATACAATGAGCAGTTCTTC.

In this sample, this clonotype turned up many times. CDR3 nucleotide sequence: TGTGCCAGCAGTGAAATGGCAGGGAACACTGAAGCTTTCTTT. It specifies CASSEMAGNTEAFF. The chain employs TRBV6-1 and TRBJ1-1; D gene ambiguous. The CDR3 is 14 residues long. With 2 bases removed from V and 1 base from J, the gap between germline ends came to 8 bases. Germline loops: CDR1 MNHNS, CDR2 SASEGT.

This clonotype was counted at least ten times. V is TRBV6-6 and J is TRBJ2-6, with 7 bases that match TRBD1. The ends lost 2 bases at V and 0 bases at J; junction bases unmatched: 4. This CDR3 is built from 17 residues. From germline, CDR1 is MNHNY and CDR2 SVGAGI (reference sequence). The CDR3 loop is CASSYARDSSGANVLTF. CDR3 bases: TGTGCCAGCAGTTACGCTAGGGACAGCTCTGGGGCCAACGTCCTGACTTTC.

This clonotype appeared a few times. The chain links TRBV20-1 to TRBJ1-1, with 8 nucleotides matching TRBD1. The CDR3 is 15 amino acids. The germline gives CDR1 DFQATT, CDR2 SNEGSKA (reference sequence). V dropped 2 bases and J dropped 1; count of bases not matched to a gene: 6. The CDR3 loop reads CSARHRTGKNTEAFF. Written as DNA, the CDR3 is TGCAGTGCTAGACATAGGACAGGGAAGAACACTGAAGCTTTCTTT.

V and J are TRBV20-1 and TRBJ2-2, with 7 bases fitting TRBD2. V gave up 3 bases and J gave up 6 bases; unmatched junction bases: 10. Germline CDR1 reads DFQATT; CDR2 reads SNEGSKA (reference sequence). The CDR3 length is 15 residues. CDR3 loop: CSASRTRLLPGELFF. The CDR3 DNA is TGCAGTGCTAGCCGGACTAGGCTGTTGCCCGGGGAGCTGTTTTTT.

This clonotype was detected a few times. The chain combines TRBV7-9 with TRBJ1-2; D may be TRBD1 (6 bases). This CDR3 region has 12 residues. Germline CDR1 reads SEHNR; CDR2 reads FQNEAQ (reference sequence). Between the trimmed V and J ends, which lost 7 bases and 3 bases, there was a span of 9 bases. The CDR3 region has the DNA TGTGCCAGCACCAGGACAGACTATGGCTACACCTTC. This codes for CASTRTDYGYTF.

The rearrangement uses TRBV24-1 and TRBJ1-5; weak D call: TRBD1 (6 bases). The CDR3 loop spans 13 amino acids. With 2 bases removed from V and 7 bases from J, the gap between germline ends came to 8 bases. Germline V gives CDR1 KGHDR, CDR2 SFDVKD. CDR3 protein: CATSDYQGQPQHF. The CDR3 DNA sequence: TGTGCCACCAGTGATTATCAGGGGCAGCCCCAGCATTTT.

The rearrangement uses TRBV29-1 and TRBJ1-2; 11 bases agree with TRBD1. Germline-derived CDR1 and CDR2 are SQVTM and ANQGSEA. The length of the CDR3 is 16 residues. With 0 bases clipped from V and 4 bases from J, the junction kept 7 bases outside the gene matches. The DNA for the CDR3 is TGCAGCGTTGAAGATCGGACAGGGGGCGACCTCTATGGCTACACCTTC. It codes for CSVEDRTGGDLYGYTF. Together with reference TRBV29-1 and TRBJ1-2, the CDR3 gives the full variable domain: SAVISQKPSRDICQRGTSLTIQCQVDSQVTMMFWYRQQPGQSLTLIATANQGSEATYESGFVIDKFPISRPNLTFSTLTVSNMSPEDSSIYLCSVEDRTGGDLYGYTFGSGTRLTVV.

This clonotype turned up a few times. This rearrangement joins TRBV11-1 to TRBJ2-5; 9 bases agree with TRBD1. Germline loops: CDR1 SGHAT, CDR2 FQDESV (reference sequence). This CDR3 has 15 amino acids. With 4 bases clipped from V and 4 bases from J, the junction kept 7 bases outside the gene matches. CDR3 sequence (DNA): TGTGCCAGCAGCTCTCATACAGGGGGCGGAGAGACCCAGTACTTC. It codes for CASSSHTGGGETQYF.

There are many counts of this clonotype. The chain links TRBV19 to TRBJ1-5, with 7 bases lining up with TRBD1. V lost 9 bases, J lost 1 base, and 12 bases stayed unmatched. This CDR3 is built from 16 residues. Per germline, CDR1 LNHDA and CDR2 SQIVND (reference sequence). CDR3 sequence: CASLLTGDASNQPQHF. For the CDR3, the DNA is TGTGCCAGCTTATTAACAGGGGATGCGAGCAATCAGCCCCAGCATTTT.

At least ten counts were recorded for this clonotype. The chain uses TRBV11-2 and TRBJ1-4; D not certain. The CDR3 runs 14 residues. The V gene lost 5 bases and the J gene lost 2 bases, with 9 bases spanning the gap. CDR1 and CDR2 from the germline V gene are SGHAT and FQNNGV. The CDR3 sequence: CASSHGPTNEKLFF. CDR3 in DNA: TGTGCCAGCAGCCATGGACCTACTAATGAAAAACTGTTTTTT.

This chain connects TRBV5-1 to TRBJ2-1, with D perhaps TRBD1 or TRBD2 (6 bases each). The CDR3 consists of 16 residues. Trimming shortened V by 1 base and J by 8 bases, and 19 bases separated the two germline ends. Germline CDR1 and CDR2: SGHRS and YFSETQ. The CDR3 here is CASSLPSGSGGDEQFF. CDR3 nucleotides: TGCGCCAGCAGCTTGCCCTCGGGTTCCGGGGGCGATGAGCAGTTCTTC.

This sequence joins TRBV5-4 and TRBJ2-1; D remains unclear. V was pared by 0 bases and J by 2 bases, with 12 bases between. The CDR3 loop spans 16 amino acids. Germline V gene data show CDR1 as SGHNT and CDR2 as YYREEE (reference sequence). The CDR3 coding sequence is TGTGCCAGCAGCTTGGAGTCGGCAGCTACCTACAATGAGCAGTTCTTC. Protein product: CASSLESAATYNEQFF. The variable domain in full, completed from reference TRBV5-4 and TRBJ2-1, reads ETGVTQSPTHLIKTRGQQVTLRCSSQSGHNTVSWYQQALGQGPQFIFQYYREEENGRGNFPPRFSGLQFPNYSSELNVNALELDDSALYLCASSLESAATYNEQFFGPGTRLTVL.

The sample holds many counts of this clonotype. The V and J genes are TRBV7-6 and TRBJ1-2; D is unresolved. CDR3 length: 18 amino acids. From germline, CDR1 is SGHVS and CDR2 FNYEAQ. Between the trimmed V and J ends, which lost 2 bases and 2 bases, there was a span of 21 bases. Here the CDR3 reads CASSLIPSHLGENYGYTF. CDR3 bases: TGTGCCAGCAGCTTAATTCCAAGCCACCTTGGGGAGAACTATGGCTACACCTTC. Looking up the rest from reference TRBV7-6 and TRBJ1-2 gives the full variable domain: GAGVSQSPRYKVTKRGQDVALRCDPISGHVSLYWYRQALGQGPEFLTYFNYEAQQDKSGLPNDRFSAERPEGSISTLTIQRTEQRDSAMYRCASSLIPSHLGENYGYTFGSGTRLTVV.

This clonotype has a count of ten or more. J is TRBJ1-1 and V is TRBV9; D possibly corresponds to TRBD1 (5 bases). The CDR3 length is 14 residues. Looked up from germline, CDR1 is SGDLS and CDR2 is YYNGEE. V lost 0 bases and J lost 1, with 7 bases in between. The CDR3 protein is CASSVGDWNTEAFF. CDR3 DNA: TGTGCCAGCAGCGTAGGGGACTGGAACACTGAAGCTTTCTTT.

There are a few counts of this clonotype. The chain links TRBV5-5 to TRBJ2-2; TRBD1 agrees at 8 bases. Germline CDR1 is SGHKS and CDR2 is YYEKEE (reference sequence). V lost 4 bases, J lost 6 bases, and 11 bases stayed unmatched. This CDR3 comprises 16 residues. In nucleotides, the CDR3 is TGTGCCAGCAGCCTGAGGGGGGACAGGAAGTCCGGGGAGCTGTTTTTT. It encodes CASSLRGDRKSGELFF.